This T cell receptor (beta chain) is from a study of cytomegalovirus exposure and HLA in healthy donors. Study-level points and caveats: In a later analysis, a missense DCLRE1C variant was linked to TCR beta V- and J-gene trimming.

This PCR relied on a set of 60 Vbeta primers and 13 Jbeta primers. Sequenced by immunoSEQ multiplex PCR; TCRdb stores in-frame clones only, minus some. The table has under 200,000 clones, 82% seen once. This clone was recorded at least ten times. The antigen remains undetermined. Germline V gene sequence: CDR1 MNHNS, CDR2 SASEGT. Trimming removed 6 bases at V and 12 bases at J, with 29 bases between. The CDR3 is made up of 16 amino acids. This clonotype originated in a girl aged 10-17 years in good health and CMV-seropositive. The sample consisted of PBMCs. The V gene is TRBV6-1, the J gene TRBJ1-2; maybe TRBD1 (6 bases). CDR3 DNA sequence: TGTGCCAGCAGGGAACGGGACACCCGTCTTCCTATGCGGGACACCTTC. It specifies CASRERDTRLPMRDTF.